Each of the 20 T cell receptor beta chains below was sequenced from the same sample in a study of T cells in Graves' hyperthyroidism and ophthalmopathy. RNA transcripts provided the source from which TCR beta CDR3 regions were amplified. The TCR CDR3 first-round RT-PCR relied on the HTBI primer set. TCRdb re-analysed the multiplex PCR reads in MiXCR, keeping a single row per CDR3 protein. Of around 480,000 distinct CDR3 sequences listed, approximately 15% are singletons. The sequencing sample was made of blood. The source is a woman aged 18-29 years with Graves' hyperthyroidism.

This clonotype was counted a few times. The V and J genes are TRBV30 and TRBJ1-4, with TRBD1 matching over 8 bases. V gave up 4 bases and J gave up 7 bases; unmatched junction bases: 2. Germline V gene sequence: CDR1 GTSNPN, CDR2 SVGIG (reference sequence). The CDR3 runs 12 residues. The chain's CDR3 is CAWTGQGEKLFF. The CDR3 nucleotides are TGTGCCTGGACCGGACAGGGTGAAAAACTGTTTTTT.

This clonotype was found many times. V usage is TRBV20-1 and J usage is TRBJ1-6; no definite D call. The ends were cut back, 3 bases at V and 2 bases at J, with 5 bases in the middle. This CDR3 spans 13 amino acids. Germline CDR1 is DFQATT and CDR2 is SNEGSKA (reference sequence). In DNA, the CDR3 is TGCAGTGCTAGGAGCGCCTATAATTCACCCCTCCACTTT. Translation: CSARSAYNSPLHF.

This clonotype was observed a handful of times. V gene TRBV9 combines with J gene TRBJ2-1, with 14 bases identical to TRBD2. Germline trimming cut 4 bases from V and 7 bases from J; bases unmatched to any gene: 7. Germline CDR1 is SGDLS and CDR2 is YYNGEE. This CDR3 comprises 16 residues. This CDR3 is CASSPLTSGRVNEQFF. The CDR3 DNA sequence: TGTGCCAGCAGCCCCCTGACTAGCGGGAGGGTTAATGAGCAGTTCTTC.

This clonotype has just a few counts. The CDR3 nucleotides are TGCAGTGCCCCCAACAGGGGGCTAGGCGGGAGCAATGAGCAGTTCTTC. It translates to CSAPNRGLGGSNEQFF. J is TRBJ2-1 and V is TRBV20-1, with TRBD1 matching 9 bases. The ends lost 6 bases at V and 6 bases at J; junction bases unmatched: 15. This CDR3 contains 16 residues. Germline CDR1 reads DFQATT; CDR2 reads SNEGSKA (reference sequence).

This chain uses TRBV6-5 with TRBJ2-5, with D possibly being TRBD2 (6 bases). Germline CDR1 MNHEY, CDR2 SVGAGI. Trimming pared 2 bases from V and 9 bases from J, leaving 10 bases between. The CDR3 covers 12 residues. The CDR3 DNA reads TGTGCCAGCAGTTACCCCGGAGGGGCCCAGTACTTC. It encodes CASSYPGGAQYF.

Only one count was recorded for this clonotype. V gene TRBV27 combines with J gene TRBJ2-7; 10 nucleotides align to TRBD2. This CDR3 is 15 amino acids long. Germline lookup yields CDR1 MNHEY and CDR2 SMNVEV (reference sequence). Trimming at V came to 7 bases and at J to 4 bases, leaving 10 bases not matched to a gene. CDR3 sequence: CASKESSGSHYEQYF. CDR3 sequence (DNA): TGTGCCAGCAAGGAGTCTAGCGGGAGTCATTACGAGCAGTACTTC.

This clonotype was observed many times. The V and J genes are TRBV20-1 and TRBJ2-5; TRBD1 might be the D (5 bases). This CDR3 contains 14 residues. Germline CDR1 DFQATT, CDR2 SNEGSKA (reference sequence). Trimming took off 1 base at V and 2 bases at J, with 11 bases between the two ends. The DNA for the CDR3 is TGCAGTGCTAGAGGGGGAAGGGGTCAAGAGACCCAGTACTTC. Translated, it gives CSARGGRGQETQYF.

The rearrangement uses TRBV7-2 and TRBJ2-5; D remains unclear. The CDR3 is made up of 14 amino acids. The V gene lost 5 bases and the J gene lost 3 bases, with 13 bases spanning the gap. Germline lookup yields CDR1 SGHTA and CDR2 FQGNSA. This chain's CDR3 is CASSHGPGKETQYF. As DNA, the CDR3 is TGTGCCAGCAGCCACGGGCCCGGCAAAGAGACCCAGTACTTC.

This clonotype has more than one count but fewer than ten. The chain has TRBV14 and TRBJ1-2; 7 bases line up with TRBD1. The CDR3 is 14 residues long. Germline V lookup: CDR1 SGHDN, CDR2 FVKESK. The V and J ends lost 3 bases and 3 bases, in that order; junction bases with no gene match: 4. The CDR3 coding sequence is TGTGCCAGCAGCCATGGGACAGCTTACTATGGCTACACCTTC. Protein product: CASSHGTAYYGYTF.

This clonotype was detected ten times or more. CDR3 nucleotides: TGTGCCAGCCGTCCCGGGACAGTCACAGATACGCAGTATTTT. This translates into CASRPGTVTDTQYF. This chain uses TRBV2 with TRBJ2-3, with 7 bases identical to TRBD1. V trimming: 8 bases; J trimming: 2 bases; junction bases outside the gene matches: 7. Germline lookup yields CDR1 SNHLY and CDR2 FYNNEI. The length of the CDR3 is 14 residues.

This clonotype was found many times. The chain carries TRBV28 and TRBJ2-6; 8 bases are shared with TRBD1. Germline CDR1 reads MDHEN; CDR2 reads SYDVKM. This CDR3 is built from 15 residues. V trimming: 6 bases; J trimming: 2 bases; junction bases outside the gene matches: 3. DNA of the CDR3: TGTGCCAGCAGAAAACAGGGGGCTGGGGCCAACGTCCTGACTTTC. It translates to CASRKQGAGANVLTF.

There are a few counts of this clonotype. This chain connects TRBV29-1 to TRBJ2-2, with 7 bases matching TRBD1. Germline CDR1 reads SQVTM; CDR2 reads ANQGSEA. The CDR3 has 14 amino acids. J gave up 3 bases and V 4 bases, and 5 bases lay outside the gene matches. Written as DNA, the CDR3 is TGCAGCGTTGCGGACAGGCAGGACACCGGGGAGCTGTTTTTT. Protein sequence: CSVADRQDTGELFF.

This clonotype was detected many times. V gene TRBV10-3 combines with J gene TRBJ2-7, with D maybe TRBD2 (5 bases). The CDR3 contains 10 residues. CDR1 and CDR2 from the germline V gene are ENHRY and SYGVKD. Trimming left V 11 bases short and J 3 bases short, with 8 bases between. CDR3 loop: CASGDYEQYF. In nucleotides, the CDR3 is TGTGCCTCCGGGGACTACGAGCAGTACTTC.

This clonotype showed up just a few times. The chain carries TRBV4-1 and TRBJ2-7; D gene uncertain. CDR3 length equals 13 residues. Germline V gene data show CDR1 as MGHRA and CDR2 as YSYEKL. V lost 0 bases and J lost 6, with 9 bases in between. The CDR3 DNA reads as TGCGCCAGCAGCCAAGAGGTGGCGTTCGAGCAGTACTTC. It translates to CASSQEVAFEQYF.

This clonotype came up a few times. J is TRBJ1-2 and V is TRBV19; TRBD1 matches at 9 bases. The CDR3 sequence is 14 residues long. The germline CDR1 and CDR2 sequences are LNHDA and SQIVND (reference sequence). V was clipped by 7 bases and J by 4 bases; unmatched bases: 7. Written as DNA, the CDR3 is TGTGCCAGTAAGTTCCGGGACAGGGTCTATGGCTACACCTTC. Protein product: CASKFRDRVYGYTF. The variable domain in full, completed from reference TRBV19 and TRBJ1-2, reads DGGITQSPKYLFRKEGQNVTLSCEQNLNHDAMYWYRQDPGQGLRLIYYSQIVNDFQKGDIAEGYSVSREKKESFPLTVTSAQKNPTAFYLCASKFRDRVYGYTFGSGTRLTVV.

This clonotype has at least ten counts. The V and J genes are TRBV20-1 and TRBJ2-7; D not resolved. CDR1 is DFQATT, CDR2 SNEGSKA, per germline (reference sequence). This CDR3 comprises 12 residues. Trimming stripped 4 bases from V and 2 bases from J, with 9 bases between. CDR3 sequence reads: CSAKMGTYEQYF. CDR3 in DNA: TGCAGTGCTAAGATGGGAACCTACGAGCAGTACTTC.

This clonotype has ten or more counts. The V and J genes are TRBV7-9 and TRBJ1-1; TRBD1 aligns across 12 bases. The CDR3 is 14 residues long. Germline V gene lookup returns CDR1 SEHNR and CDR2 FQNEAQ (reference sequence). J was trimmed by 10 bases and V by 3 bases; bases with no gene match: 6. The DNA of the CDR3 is TGTGCCAGCAGCTTGGGACAGGGGGCTCTAGGAGCTTTCTTT. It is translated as CASSLGQGALGAFF. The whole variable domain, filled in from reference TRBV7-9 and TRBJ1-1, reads DTGVSQNPRHKITKRGQNVTFRCDPISEHNRLYWYRQTLGQGPEFLTYFQNEAQLEKSRLLSDRFSAERPKGSFSTLEIQRTEQGDSAMYLCASSLGQGALGAFFGQGTRLTVV.

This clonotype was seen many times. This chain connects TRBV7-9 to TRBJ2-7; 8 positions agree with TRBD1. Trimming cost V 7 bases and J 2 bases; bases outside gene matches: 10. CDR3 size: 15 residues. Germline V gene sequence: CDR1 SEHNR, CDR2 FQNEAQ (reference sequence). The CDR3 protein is CASTQTGTGTYEQYF. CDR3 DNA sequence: TGTGCCAGCACCCAAACCGGGACAGGTACCTACGAGCAGTACTTC.

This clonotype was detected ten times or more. CDR3 nucleotide sequence: TGTGCCAGCTCACCATGGGGGGCTGAAGCTTTCTTT. This encodes CASSPWGAEAFF. This chain connects TRBV18 to TRBJ1-1; D is possibly TRBD1 (5 bases). The CDR3 covers 12 residues. The V end was cut by 2 bases, the J end by 6 bases, with 7 bases between. The germline V gene encodes CDR1 KGHSH and CDR2 LQKENI.

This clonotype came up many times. The CDR3 DNA reads TGCAGTGCTAGAGATACCCGGGCCTCAGGGACCCAGTACTTC. Protein: CSARDTRASGTQYF. The genes are TRBV20-1 and TRBJ2-5; no definite D call. The CDR3 runs 14 residues. V shed 0 bases and J shed 7 bases, with 15 bases lying between them. CDR1 is DFQATT, CDR2 SNEGSKA, per germline (reference sequence).